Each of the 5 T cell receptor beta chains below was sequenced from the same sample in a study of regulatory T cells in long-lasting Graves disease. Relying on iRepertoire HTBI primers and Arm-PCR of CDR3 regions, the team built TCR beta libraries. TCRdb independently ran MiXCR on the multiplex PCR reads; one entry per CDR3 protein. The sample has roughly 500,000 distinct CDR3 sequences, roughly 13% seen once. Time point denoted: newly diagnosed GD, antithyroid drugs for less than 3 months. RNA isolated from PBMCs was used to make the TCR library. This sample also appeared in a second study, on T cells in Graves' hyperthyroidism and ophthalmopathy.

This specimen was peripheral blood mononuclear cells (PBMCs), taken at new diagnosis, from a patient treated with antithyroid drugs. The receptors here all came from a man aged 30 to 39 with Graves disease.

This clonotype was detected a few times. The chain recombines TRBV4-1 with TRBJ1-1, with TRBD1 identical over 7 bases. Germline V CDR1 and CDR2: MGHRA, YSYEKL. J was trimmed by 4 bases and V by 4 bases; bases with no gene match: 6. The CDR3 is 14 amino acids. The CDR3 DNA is TGCGCCAGCAGCCTCCGGGACAGCACCACTGAAGCTTTCTTT. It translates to CASSLRDSTTEAFF.

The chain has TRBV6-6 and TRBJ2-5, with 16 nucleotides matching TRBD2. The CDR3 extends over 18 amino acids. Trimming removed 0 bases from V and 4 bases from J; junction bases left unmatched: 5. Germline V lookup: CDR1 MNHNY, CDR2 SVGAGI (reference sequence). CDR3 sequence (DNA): TGTGCCAGCAGTTACTCGGCCGGGACTAGCGGGAGGGGAGAGACCCAGTACTTC. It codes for CASSYSAGTSGRGETQYF.

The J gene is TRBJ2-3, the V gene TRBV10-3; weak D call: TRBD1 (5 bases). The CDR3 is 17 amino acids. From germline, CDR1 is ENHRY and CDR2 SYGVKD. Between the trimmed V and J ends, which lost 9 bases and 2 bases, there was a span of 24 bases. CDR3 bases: TGTGCCATTAGGGGTGGTAGTTCCCCGAGTGTCACAGATACGCAGTATTTT. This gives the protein CAIRGGSSPSVTDTQYF.

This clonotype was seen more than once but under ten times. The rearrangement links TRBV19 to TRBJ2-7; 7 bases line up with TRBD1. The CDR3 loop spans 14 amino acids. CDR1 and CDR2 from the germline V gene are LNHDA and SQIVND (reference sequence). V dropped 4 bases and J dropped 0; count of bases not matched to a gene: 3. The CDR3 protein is CASSTRDSSYEQYF. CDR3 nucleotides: TGTGCCAGTAGTACTAGGGACAGCTCCTACGAGCAGTACTTC.

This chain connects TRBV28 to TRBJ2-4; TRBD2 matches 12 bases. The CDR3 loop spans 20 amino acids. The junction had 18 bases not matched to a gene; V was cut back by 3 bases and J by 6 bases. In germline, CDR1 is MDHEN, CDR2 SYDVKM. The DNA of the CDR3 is TGTGCCAGCAGTTTTATCCGCGCGACTAGCGGGAGAATGGTGGGAAACATTCAGTACTTC. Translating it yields CASSFIRATSGRMVGNIQYF.